The 32 T cell receptor beta chains reported below all come from one sample, sequenced in a study of beta chain features in type 1 diabetes. General study results and limits: All four CD4+ subsets of Type 1 diabetes patients contained TCRB CDR3s that were moderately but significantly shorter.

Antigens of these TCRs are unknown. The investigators reverse transcribed all of the isolated RNA, so they sequenced expressed TCRB transcripts. Some clones are missing from TCRdb's copy, which holds only in-frame ones; the method was immunoSEQ multiplex PCR. The sample carries 200,000 to 300,000 clones, 9.5% to 13% recorded once. The sample consisted of naive CD4+ T cells from blood. Source of these receptors: a man aged 30-40 years with type 1 diabetes.

This clone was seen more than once but under ten times. The V gene is TRBV10-3, the J gene TRBJ2-7, with TRBD2 matching 9 bases. Germline values: CDR1 ENHRY, CDR2 SYGVKD. V lost 8 bases, J lost 2 bases, and 7 bases stayed unmatched. There are 14 residues in the CDR3. The CDR3 loop reads CAIARSSGTYEQYF. In DNA, the CDR3 is TGTGCCATCGCCCGGTCTAGCGGGACCTACGAGCAGTACTTC.

This chain joins TRBV14 and TRBJ1-6; D ambiguous. CDR3 length: 15 residues. Trimming shortened V by 4 bases and J by 8 bases, and 15 bases separated the two germline ends. Germline V CDR1 and CDR2: SGHDN, FVKESK. The CDR3 here is CASSLRGSYDSPLHF. The CDR3 DNA reads TGTGCCAGCAGCCTCCGCGGGAGCTACGATTCACCCCTCCACTTT.

The sample holds a few counts of this clone. V and J are TRBV30 and TRBJ2-1; 7 positions match TRBD2. The germline V gene has CDR1 GTSNPN and CDR2 SVGIG (reference sequence). J was trimmed by 4 bases and V by 6 bases; bases with no gene match: 9. The CDR3 runs 14 residues. The CDR3 loop reads CACHGEGRYNEQFF. CDR3 DNA sequence: TGTGCCTGCCACGGGGAGGGCAGATACAATGAGCAGTTCTTC.

This clone has only a few counts. The chain recombines TRBV4-3 with TRBJ2-7; 7 nucleotides agree with TRBD1. Germline V lookup: CDR1 LGHNA, CDR2 YSLEER. The CDR3 is 15 amino acids. V shed 2 bases and J 7 bases; nucleotides not matched to a gene: 11. This chain's CDR3 is CASSQLPGGGYEQYF. The DNA of the CDR3 is TGCGCCAGCAGCCAACTCCCAGGGGGTGGGTATGAGCAGTACTTC.

The chain employs TRBV2 and TRBJ2-5; 8 nucleotides match TRBD2. CDR3 length equals 14 residues. The ends lost 5 bases at V and 4 bases at J; junction bases unmatched: 6. The V gene's germline CDR1 is SNHLY and CDR2 FYNNEI. The CDR3 coding sequence is TGTGCCAGCAGTACTAGCGGATTAGGAGAGACCCAGTACTTC. As protein: CASSTSGLGETQYF.

In this sample, this clone turned up a few times. V and J are TRBV5-6 and TRBJ2-6; TRBD1 matches 8 bases. Germline CDR1 reads SGHDT; CDR2 reads YYEEEE. CDR3 size: 18 residues. The trim removed 1 base at V and 0 bases at J, leaving 6 bases unmatched. This CDR3 is CASSLRTGWVSGANVLTF. For the CDR3, the DNA is TGTGCCAGCAGCTTGCGGACAGGGTGGGTCTCTGGGGCCAACGTCCTGACTTTC.

This chain joins TRBV25-1 and TRBJ1-1; no reliable D call. This CDR3 contains 12 residues. Trimming shortened V by 8 bases and J by 6 bases, and 13 bases separated the two germline ends. The germline CDR1 and CDR2 sequences are MGHDK and SYGVNS. The CDR3 sequence: CASGRAGAEAFF. The CDR3 region has the DNA TGTGCCAGCGGGAGGGCTGGCGCTGAAGCTTTCTTT. Full variable domain (remainder filled in from reference TRBV25-1 and TRBJ1-1): EADIYQTPRYLVIGTGKKITLECSQTMGHDKMYWYQQDPGMELHLIHYSYGVNSTEKGDLSSESTVSRIRTEHFPLTLESARPSHTSQYLCASGRAGAEAFFGQGTRLTVV.

V gene TRBV15 combines with J gene TRBJ1-4, with D uncertain. The CDR3 covers 12 residues. The ends were cut back, 4 bases at V and 8 bases at J, with 8 bases in the middle. The germline V gene encodes CDR1 LNHNV and CDR2 YYDKDF (reference sequence). CDR3 nucleotide sequence: TGTGCCACCAGCAACCCTGAGGAAAAACTGTTTTTT. Translation: CATSNPEEKLFF.

The chain has TRBV5-4 and TRBJ2-3, with 8 bases aligning to TRBD1. This CDR3 region has 16 residues. The germline V gene encodes CDR1 SGHNT and CDR2 YYREEE (reference sequence). With 4 bases clipped from V and 8 bases from J, the junction kept 15 bases outside the gene matches. The chain's CDR3 is CASSRTGTSYDGTQYF. The CDR3 bases are TGTGCCAGCAGCAGGACAGGGACCTCCTATGACGGTACGCAGTATTTT. The full variable domain, its missing parts supplied by reference TRBV5-4 and TRBJ2-3, is ETGVTQSPTHLIKTRGQQVTLRCSSQSGHNTVSWYQQALGQGPQFIFQYYREEENGRGNFPPRFSGLQFPNYSSELNVNALELDDSALYLCASSRTGTSYDGTQYFGPGTRLTVL.

There are a few counts of this clone. The chain links TRBV9 to TRBJ1-2; 8 nucleotides line up with TRBD1. V dropped 4 bases and J dropped 4; count of bases not matched to a gene: 6. The CDR3 extends over 14 amino acids. Germline assignment: CDR1 SGDLS and CDR2 YYNGEE. CDR3 residues: CASSSGTGPYGYTF. The CDR3 nucleotides read TGTGCCAGCAGCAGCGGGACAGGCCCCTATGGCTACACCTTC.

The genes are TRBV2 and TRBJ1-6; 9 bases are shared with TRBD1. Germline V gene lookup returns CDR1 SNHLY and CDR2 FYNNEI. V shed 8 bases and J 9 bases; nucleotides not matched to a gene: 5. CDR3 length equals 13 residues. The CDR3 nucleotides are TGTGCCAGCGGTCGACAGGGGGGTTCACCCCTCCACTTT. It specifies CASGRQGGSPLHF.

This clone was detected only a few times. V usage is TRBV4-2 and J usage is TRBJ2-4; D perhaps matches TRBD1 (5 bases). The length of the CDR3 is 16 residues. Germline-derived CDR1 and CDR2 are LGHNA and YNFKEQ. V was clipped by 0 bases and J by 3 bases, with 12 bases between them. Here the CDR3 DNA reads TGTGCCAGCAGCCAAGAGCTGCGGCAGGGCAAAAACATTCAGTACTTC. This codes for CASSQELRQGKNIQYF.

This clone has only a few counts. The rearrangement uses TRBV10-3 and TRBJ2-5, with D perhaps TRBD2 (7 bases). This CDR3 contains 16 residues. CDR1 and CDR2 from the germline V gene are ENHRY and SYGVKD. Deletions cut 6 bases from V and 0 bases from J, with 17 bases between. The CDR3 protein is CAISGGRDKYQETQYF. In DNA form, the CDR3 reads TGTGCCATCAGCGGGGGGAGGGACAAGTACCAAGAGACCCAGTACTTC.

This clone was detected a few times. The CDR3 sequence: CASSPQGLHYGYTF. The CDR3 coding sequence is TGTGCCAGCAGCCCACAGGGGCTACACTATGGCTACACCTTC. This chain connects TRBV11-1 to TRBJ1-2, with 7 bases matching TRBD1. This CDR3 region has 14 residues. The V segment lost 5 bases and the J segment 3 bases; nucleotides outside the gene matches: 6. Germline loops: CDR1 SGHAT, CDR2 FQDESV (reference sequence).

The chain combines TRBV2 with TRBJ1-5; a weak D match, TRBD1 (5 bases). Trimming shortened V by 6 bases and J by 1 base, and 13 bases separated the two germline ends. Germline V gene lookup returns CDR1 SNHLY and CDR2 FYNNEI. The CDR3 consists of 15 residues. The CDR3 here is CASRGVGGSNQPQHF. The CDR3 DNA sequence: TGTGCCAGCAGAGGTGTGGGGGGGAGCAATCAGCCCCAGCATTTT.

This chain links TRBV6-1 with TRBJ2-7; 10 bases map to TRBD1. Germline trimming cut 2 bases from V and 3 bases from J; bases unmatched to any gene: 4. Looked up from germline, CDR1 is MNHNS and CDR2 is SASEGT. The CDR3 is 15 amino acids. The CDR3 DNA sequence: TGTGCCAGCAGTGAACGAGGGGACAGGGGCTACGAGCAGTACTTC. Translation gives CASSERGDRGYEQYF.

This clone showed up just a few times. The chain recombines TRBV5-1 with TRBJ2-2; the match to TRBD1 covers 8 bases. In germline, CDR1 is SGHRS, CDR2 YFSETQ. V gave up 3 bases and J gave up 8 bases; unmatched junction bases: 9. This CDR3 is built from 15 residues. CDR3 sequence (DNA): TGCGCCAGCAGCTCGCCCGACAGGGGAAGAGGGGAGCTGTTTTTT. It encodes CASSSPDRGRGELFF.

This clone appeared a few times. The CDR3 loop is CASSVYRASYEQYF. The DNA of the CDR3 is TGTGCCAGTAGTGTTTACAGGGCGTCCTACGAGCAGTACTTC. The V call is TRBV19, the J call TRBJ2-7; a possible D gene is TRBD1 (6 bases). V lost 5 bases and J lost 1, with 12 bases in between. CDR3 length: 14 amino acids. The germline V gene encodes CDR1 LNHDA and CDR2 SQIVND (reference sequence).

The rearrangement links TRBV4-3 to TRBJ2-7; 13 bases agree with TRBD2. Unmatched junction bases numbered 7, after V lost 2 bases and J lost 3 bases. CDR1 is LGHNA, CDR2 YSLEER, per germline. CDR3 length equals 17 residues. Here the CDR3 DNA reads TGCGCCAGCAGCCAACATTTCAGGACTAGCGGGGGCTACGAGCAGTACTTC. The encoded protein is CASSQHFRTSGGYEQYF.

Only a few counts were recorded for this clone. This sequence joins TRBV14 and TRBJ2-3, with 7 bases fitting TRBD1. V was clipped by 4 bases and J by 2 bases; unmatched bases: 6. The germline CDR1 and CDR2 sequences are SGHDN and FVKESK. This CDR3 is built from 15 residues. CDR3 in DNA: TGTGCCAGCAGCCTAGTACAGGGGATCACAGATACGCAGTATTTT. Protein product: CASSLVQGITDTQYF.

V gene TRBV4-3 combines with J gene TRBJ2-3; 8 bases align to TRBD1. The CDR3 is 16 residues long. V was pared by 0 bases and J by 1 base, with 3 bases of the junction left unmatched. Germline V gives CDR1 LGHNA, CDR2 YSLEER. The CDR3 DNA reads TGCGCCAGCAGCCAAGATGGGACAGGACGCACAGATACGCAGTATTTT. This encodes CASSQDGTGRTDTQYF.

This clone was seen more than once but under ten times. The chain uses TRBV7-2 and TRBJ1-1; 7 bases agree with TRBD1. The CDR3 sequence is 14 residues long. CDR1 is SGHTA and CDR2 is FQGNSA in the germline V gene. Trimming at V came to 4 bases and at J to 0 bases, leaving 2 bases not matched to a gene. The CDR3: CASSWGQLNTEAFF. Written as DNA, the CDR3 is TGTGCCAGCAGCTGGGGACAGCTGAACACTGAAGCTTTCTTT.

This clone was counted only a few times. V gene TRBV28 combines with J gene TRBJ2-7; 7 bases map to TRBD1. The CDR3 is 14 residues long. The V gene end was trimmed by 7 bases and the J gene end by 7 bases; junction bases not matched to a gene: 13. From germline, CDR1 is MDHEN and CDR2 SYDVKM. CDR3 loop: CASTVPGQSMEQYF. The CDR3 DNA reads TGTGCCAGCACCGTGCCGGGACAGTCTATGGAGCAGTACTTC.

In this sample, this clone turned up a few times. The J gene is TRBJ2-1, the V gene TRBV5-4; 7 nucleotides match TRBD2. Germline V CDR1 and CDR2: SGHNT, YYREEE (reference sequence). The CDR3 runs to 15 residues. The V gene end was trimmed by 2 bases and the J gene end by 8 bases; junction bases not matched to a gene: 10. CDR3 loop: CASSFPGGGLDEQFF. The CDR3, as DNA: TGTGCCAGCAGCTTCCCGGGGGGTGGTTTAGATGAGCAGTTCTTC. Looking up the rest from reference TRBV5-4 and TRBJ2-1 gives the full variable domain: ETGVTQSPTHLIKTRGQQVTLRCSSQSGHNTVSWYQQALGQGPQFIFQYYREEENGRGNFPPRFSGLQFPNYSSELNVNALELDDSALYLCASSFPGGGLDEQFFGPGTRLTVL.

Notes on this clone: Other nucleotide sequences from this sample produce the same CDR3. V gene TRBV5-1 combines with J gene TRBJ2-1; no firm D call. Trimming shortened V by 0 bases and J by 3 bases, and 4 bases separated the two germline ends. Germline V gene lookup returns CDR1 SGHRS and CDR2 YFSETQ. The CDR3 is 13 amino acids. The CDR3 spells CASSLASYNEQFF. The DNA of the CDR3 is TGCGCCAGCAGCTTGGCTAGCTACAATGAGCAGTTCTTC.

The rearrangement joins TRBV6-6 to TRBJ2-1; 9 positions agree with TRBD2. V was pared by 1 base and J by 9 bases, with 4 bases of the junction left unmatched. The CDR3 consists of 14 residues. Germline assignment: CDR1 MNHNY and CDR2 SVGAGI (reference sequence). The CDR3 here is CASSYWRGGSEQFF. The CDR3 DNA is TGTGCCAGCAGTTACTGGCGGGGGGGCAGTGAGCAGTTCTTC.

This clone has only a few counts. The chain joins TRBV5-6 to TRBJ2-3; 8 bases are shared with TRBD2. V shed 4 bases, J shed 4 bases, and the junction held 5 bases outside the gene matches. The CDR3 is made up of 14 amino acids. Germline CDR1 reads SGHDT; CDR2 reads YYEEEE. The CDR3 DNA reads as TGTGCCAGCAGCATGCGGGGGGCCGCAGATACGCAGTATTTT. This encodes CASSMRGAADTQYF.

The chain couples TRBV7-9 to TRBJ1-2; the D gene is possibly TRBD1 (6 bases). CDR3 length equals 13 residues. V lost 5 bases and J lost 2, with 9 bases in between. Per the germline V gene, CDR1 is SEHNR and CDR2 is FQNEAQ (reference sequence). Here the CDR3 DNA reads TGTGCCAGCAGCCACGGGACAAACTATGGCTACACCTTC. This sequence encodes CASSHGTNYGYTF.

About this clone: The junction and the germline gene differ at one end; a read error may be behind it. The chain employs TRBV6-1 and TRBJ1-1; D not resolved. Germline V lookup: CDR1 MNHNS, CDR2 SASEGT. This CDR3 is 13 amino acids long. CDR3: CASREALNTEAFF. The CDR3 DNA follows: TGTGCCAGCAGGGAAGCCTTGAACACTGAAGCTTTCTTT.

This clone was counted only a few times. This chain joins TRBV6-6 and TRBJ1-5; D call uncertain. Germline lookup yields CDR1 MNHNY and CDR2 SVGAGI (reference sequence). CDR3 length equals 12 residues. V was cut by 5 bases and J by 7 bases, with 9 bases left in between. Here the CDR3 reads CASSLSRQPQHF. CDR3 bases: TGTGCCAGCAGTCTCTCGAGACAGCCCCAGCATTTT.

The chain combines TRBV5-6 with TRBJ2-5; no clear D gene. Germline V gene data show CDR1 as SGHDT and CDR2 as YYEEEE. The CDR3 consists of 15 residues. Between the trimmed V and J ends, which lost 0 bases and 1 base, there was a span of 10 bases. CDR3 loop: CASSLARKPQETQYF. Written as DNA, the CDR3 is TGTGCCAGCAGCTTGGCTAGGAAACCCCAAGAGACCCAGTACTTC.

V and J are TRBV30 and TRBJ1-2, with 9 positions matching TRBD1. V gave up 3 bases and J gave up 7 bases; unmatched junction bases: 9. CDR3 length: 14 residues. Per germline, CDR1 GTSNPN and CDR2 SVGIG (reference sequence). CDR3 residues: CAWSPLQGAVGYTF. The CDR3 DNA follows: TGTGCCTGGAGCCCCTTACAGGGGGCGGTTGGCTACACCTTC.